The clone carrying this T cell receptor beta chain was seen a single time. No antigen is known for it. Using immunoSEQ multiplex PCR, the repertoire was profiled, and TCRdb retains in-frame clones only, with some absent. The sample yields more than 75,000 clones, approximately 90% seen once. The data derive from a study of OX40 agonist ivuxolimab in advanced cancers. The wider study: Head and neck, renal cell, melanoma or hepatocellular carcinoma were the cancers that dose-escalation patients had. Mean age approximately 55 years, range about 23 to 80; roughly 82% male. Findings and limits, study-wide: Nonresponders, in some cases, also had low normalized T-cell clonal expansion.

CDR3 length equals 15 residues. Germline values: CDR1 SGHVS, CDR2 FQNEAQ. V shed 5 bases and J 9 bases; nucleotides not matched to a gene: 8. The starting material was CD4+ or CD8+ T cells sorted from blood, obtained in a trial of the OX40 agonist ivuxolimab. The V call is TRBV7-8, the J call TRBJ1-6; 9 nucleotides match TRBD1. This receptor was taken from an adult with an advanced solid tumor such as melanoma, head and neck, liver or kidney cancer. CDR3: CASSQIGTGISPLHF. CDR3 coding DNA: TGTGCCAGCAGCCAGATAGGGACAGGGATTTCACCCCTCCACTTT.